This T cell receptor beta chain was obtained from a study of T cells in Graves' hyperthyroidism and ophthalmopathy. In the study overall: Before treatment of any kind, peripheral blood was taken at initial diagnosis. Study-wide points: Clonotypes that were expanded in thyroid above 0.001 mostly appeared in blood too.

Patients with uncontrolled infections, other autoimmune diseases, pregnancy or lactation were excluded. Each 10 ml fresh peripheral blood draw supplied the PBMCs. The trim removed 1 base at V and 1 base at J, leaving 6 bases unmatched. Germline-derived CDR1 and CDR2 are GTSNPN and SVGIG (reference sequence). The CDR3 length is 15 residues. A remark on this clonotype: What it recognizes is unknown.

What was amplified from RNA transcripts were TCR beta CDR3 regions. Initially, a first-round RT-PCR of the TCR CDR3 employed the HTBI primer set. TCRdb re-derived calls from the multiplex PCR reads in MiXCR, one entry per CDR3 protein. The sample shows about 530,000 distinct CDR3 sequences, 15% to 20% of them seen only once. The source of this sequence is a young woman with Graves' ophthalmopathy. What was sequenced was blood. The genes are TRBV30 and TRBJ2-5; 7 bases fit TRBD1. CDR3 amino acids: CAWSDDGQAQETQYF. For the CDR3, the DNA is TGTGCCTGGAGTGACGATGGACAGGCCCAAGAGACCCAGTACTTC.